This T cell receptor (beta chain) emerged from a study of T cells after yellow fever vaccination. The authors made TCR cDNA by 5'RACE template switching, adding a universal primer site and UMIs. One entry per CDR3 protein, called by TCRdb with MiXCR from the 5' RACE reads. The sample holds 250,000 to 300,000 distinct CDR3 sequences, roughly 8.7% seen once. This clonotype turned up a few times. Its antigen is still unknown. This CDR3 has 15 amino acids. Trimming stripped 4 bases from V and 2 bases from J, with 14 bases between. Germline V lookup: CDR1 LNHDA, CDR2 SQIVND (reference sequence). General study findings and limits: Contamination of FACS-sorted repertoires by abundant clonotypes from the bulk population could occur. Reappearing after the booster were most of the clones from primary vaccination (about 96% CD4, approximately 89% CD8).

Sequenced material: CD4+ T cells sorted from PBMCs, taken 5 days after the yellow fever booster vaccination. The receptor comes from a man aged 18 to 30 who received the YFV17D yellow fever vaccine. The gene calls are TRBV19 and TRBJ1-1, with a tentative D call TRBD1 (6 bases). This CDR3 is CASSTLDSTNTEAFF. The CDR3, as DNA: TGTGCCAGTAGTACCCTGGACAGTACTAACACTGAAGCTTTCTTT. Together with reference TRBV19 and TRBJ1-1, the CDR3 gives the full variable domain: DGGITQSPKYLFRKEGQNVTLSCEQNLNHDAMYWYRQDPGQGLRLIYYSQIVNDFQKGDIAEGYSVSREKKESFPLTVTSAQKNPTAFYLCASSTLDSTNTEAFFGQGTRLTVV.